Below, 32 T cell receptor beta chains from the same sample are listed, as sequenced in a study of shared clonotypes between healthy human individuals. Assay: immunoSEQ multiplex PCR; the TCRdb copy retains only in-frame clones and omits some. The sample has about a million clones; about 76% are singletons. What was sequenced was memory CD4+ T cells sorted from blood. Subset here: CD45RA-negative fraction. The receptor source for this set is a man younger than 35 in good health.

J is TRBJ2-7 and V is TRBV5-1; 9 nucleotides align to TRBD1. The CDR3 is 17 residues long. Germline CDR1 reads SGHRS; CDR2 reads YFSETQ. V lost 0 bases to trimming and J lost 0 bases; unmatched junction nucleotides: 7. CDR3 sequence reads: CASSLDLTGGGSYEQYF. CDR3 nucleotide sequence: TGCGCCAGCAGCTTGGACCTCACAGGGGGCGGCTCCTACGAGCAGTACTTC.

The chain has TRBV30 and TRBJ1-3; D is uncertain. The CDR3 is 15 amino acids. Germline V lookup: CDR1 GTSNPN, CDR2 SVGIG (reference sequence). Trimming took off 2 bases at V and 0 bases at J, with 11 bases between the two ends. CDR3 region: CAWSNGILSGNTIYF. The CDR3 DNA reads TGTGCCTGGAGTAACGGTATTCTCTCTGGAAACACCATATATTTT.

This clone was counted only a few times. V usage is TRBV9 and J usage is TRBJ2-7; weak D call: TRBD1 (5 bases). V was shortened by 4 bases and J by 9 bases, with 11 bases between the two germline ends. Germline V gene sequence: CDR1 SGDLS, CDR2 YYNGEE. The CDR3 consists of 11 residues. The chain's CDR3 is CASSPQVGQYF. CDR3 sequence (DNA): TGTGCCAGCAGCCCACAGGTCGGGCAGTACTTC. Variable domain in full (rest from reference TRBV9 and TRBJ2-7): DSGVTQTPKHLITATGQRVTLRCSPRSGDLSVYWYQQSLDQGLQFLIQYYNGEERAKGNILERFSAQQFPDLHSELNLSSLELGDSALYFCASSPQVGQYFGPGTRLTVT.

Points on this clone: At one boundary the junction diverges from the germline segment, which might be a read error. The chain joins TRBV15 to TRBJ2-1, with D possibly being TRBD2 (6 bases). CDR1 LNHNV and CDR2 YYDKDF come from the germline V gene (reference sequence). The CDR3 totals 15 residues. CDR3 in DNA: TGTGCCACCAGGAGAGGGCGGGGTAGCTTCAATGAGCAGTTCTTC. As protein: CATRRGRGSFNEQFF.

The chain combines TRBV4-3 with TRBJ1-4, with TRBD1 identical over 7 bases. V was clipped by 1 base and J by 0 bases; unmatched bases: 8. The length of the CDR3 is 18 residues. CDR1 is LGHNA and CDR2 is YSLEER in the germline V gene. CDR3 nucleotide sequence: TGCGCCAGCAGCCAAGGACAGGGTTATTTTGCAACTAATGAAAAACTGTTTTTT. As protein: CASSQGQGYFATNEKLFF.

The chain links TRBV25-1 to TRBJ2-5, with TRBD2 matching 12 bases. The J call could be wrong; TRBJ2-7 is a better fit for the DNA end. Germline CDR1 reads MGHDK; CDR2 reads SYGVNS. The CDR3 has 15 residues. Written as DNA, the CDR3 is TGTGCCAGCAGTGGACCGGGACTAGCGGGCTACGAGCAGTACTTC. Its translation: CASSGPGLAGYEQYF.

The chain joins TRBV7-2 to TRBJ2-5, with TRBD2 matching 7 bases. This CDR3 is built from 15 residues. V shed 7 bases and J 7 bases; nucleotides not matched to a gene: 15. Germline loops: CDR1 SGHTA, CDR2 FQGNSA. The CDR3 loop reads CASTSGVSSSGTQYF. The CDR3 DNA reads as TGTGCCAGCACCAGCGGGGTGTCTTCTTCGGGGACCCAGTACTTC. Complete variable domain (other parts from reference TRBV7-2 and TRBJ2-5): GAGVSQSPSNKVTEKGKDVELRCDPISGHTALYWYRQSLGQGLEFLIYFQGNSAPDKSGLPSDRFSAERTGGSVSTLTIQRTQQEDSAVYLCASTSGVSSSGTQYFGPGTRLLVL.

The chain carries TRBV23-1 and TRBJ2-7; D tentatively fits TRBD1 or TRBD2 (5 bases each). TRBV23-1 qualifies as an ORF whose function is uncertain. The CDR3 contains 11 residues. This CDR3 reads CEPLGEWEQYF. CDR3 coding DNA: TGCGAACCGTTGGGGGAGTGGGAGCAGTACTTC.

The chain combines TRBV28 with TRBJ2-3; D assignment may be TRBD1 or TRBD2 (5 bases each). Germline-derived CDR1 and CDR2 are MDHEN and SYDVKM. This CDR3 contains 12 residues. Trimming pared 6 bases from V and 7 bases from J, leaving 11 bases between. The CDR3 region has the DNA TGTGCCAGCAGCCAGGGACCTTATACGCAGTATTTT. Amino acid sequence: CASSQGPYTQYF.

This rearrangement joins TRBV9 to TRBJ2-3; 12 positions match TRBD2. Trimming removed 3 bases from V and 0 bases from J; junction bases left unmatched: 5. The CDR3 loop spans 17 amino acids. CDR1 is SGDLS, CDR2 YYNGEE, per germline. The CDR3 region is CASSATSGRASTDTQYF. The CDR3 DNA reads TGTGCCAGCAGCGCGACTAGCGGGAGAGCTAGCACAGATACGCAGTATTTT.

The sample holds a few counts of this clone. The V and J genes are TRBV2 and TRBJ1-2; 10 nucleotides line up with TRBD1. Unmatched junction bases numbered 4, after V lost 6 bases and J lost 0 bases. Germline V CDR1 and CDR2: SNHLY, FYNNEI. CDR3 size: 15 residues. This chain's CDR3 is CASSGDRGPNYGYTF. The CDR3 DNA reads TGTGCCAGCAGCGGGGACAGGGGCCCTAACTATGGCTACACCTTC. Full variable domain (remainder filled in from reference TRBV2 and TRBJ1-2): EPEVTQTPSHQVTQMGQEVILRCVPISNHLYFYWYRQILGQKVEFLVSFYNNEISEKSEIFDDQFSVERPDGSNFTLKIRSTKLEDSAMYFCASSGDRGPNYGYTFGSGTRLTVV.

V usage is TRBV5-4 and J usage is TRBJ1-6, with D uncertain. The CDR3 has 17 residues. Trimming took 4 bases from V and 7 from J, leaving 21 bases between them. The germline gives CDR1 SGHNT, CDR2 YYREEE (reference sequence). DNA for the CDR3: TGTGCCAGCAGCAAAATGAAAATGACCGATACGAATTCACCCCTCCACTTT. Its translation: CASSKMKMTDTNSPLHF. The full variable domain, with the rest looked up from reference TRBV5-4 and TRBJ1-6, is ETGVTQSPTHLIKTRGQQVTLRCSSQSGHNTVSWYQQALGQGPQFIFQYYREEENGRGNFPPRFSGLQFPNYSSELNVNALELDDSALYLCASSKMKMTDTNSPLHFGNGTRLTVT.

In the case of this clone: Other nucleotide sequences in the sample specify the same CDR3. The genes are TRBV5-6 and TRBJ1-2; 8 positions match TRBD1. Germline CDR1 SGHDT, CDR2 YYEEEE. The length of the CDR3 is 14 residues. V lost 1 base and J lost 2; bases outside the gene matches: 1. Here the CDR3 DNA reads TGTGCCAGCAGCTTGCCAGGGGGCAACTATGGCTACACCTTC. Protein: CASSLPGGNYGYTF.

The chain combines TRBV28 with TRBJ1-2; a weak D match, TRBD1 (5 bases). There are 16 residues in the CDR3. Trimming took off 7 bases at V and 2 bases at J, with 20 bases between the two ends. Germline-derived CDR1 and CDR2 are MDHEN and SYDVKM. The CDR3, as DNA: TGTGCCAGCACCTTAGGGGCTTTGGGAAACAACTATGGCTACACCTTC. Translated: CASTLGALGNNYGYTF.

This chain links TRBV18 with TRBJ2-1; TRBD1 matches 7 bases. The ends lost 2 bases at V and 5 bases at J; junction bases unmatched: 3. The CDR3 is 14 amino acids. The germline V gene encodes CDR1 KGHSH and CDR2 LQKENI. Here the CDR3 reads CASSPDRANNEQFF. The CDR3 bases are TGTGCCAGCTCACCAGACAGGGCAAACAATGAGCAGTTCTTC.

The chain employs TRBV25-1 and TRBJ2-1; D remains ambiguous. The V gene lost 3 bases and the J gene lost 6 bases, with 15 bases spanning the gap. Germline values: CDR1 MGHDK, CDR2 SYGVNS. The CDR3 runs 15 residues. CDR3 DNA: TGTGCCAGCAGTGACCCAACGAGGCTGGGCAATGAGCAGTTCTTC. Its translation: CASSDPTRLGNEQFF.

Details on this clone: The sample has other DNA sequences that encode this CDR3 too. The chain uses TRBV30 and TRBJ1-2, with D tentatively TRBD1 (5 bases). V was cut by 2 bases and J by 2 bases, with 6 bases left in between. There are 12 residues in the CDR3. Germline loops: CDR1 GTSNPN, CDR2 SVGIG (reference sequence). The CDR3 DNA follows: TGTGCCTGGAGTCCAGGGAACTATGGCTACACCTTC. Residues: CAWSPGNYGYTF.

This chain links TRBV6-1 with TRBJ2-7, with a weak D call TRBD2 (5 bases). The CDR3 contains 12 residues. Germline V gene data show CDR1 as MNHNS and CDR2 as SASEGT. Trimming removed 2 bases from V and 12 bases from J, with 14 bases in between. The CDR3 loop is CASSESWSRGYF. For the CDR3, the DNA is TGTGCCAGCAGTGAAAGCTGGAGTCGGGGGTACTTC.

The chain is built from TRBV5-1 and TRBJ1-4, with TRBD1 matching 12 bases. CDR3 length equals 15 residues. Trimming removed 4 bases from V and 7 bases from J; junction bases left unmatched: 5. Germline-derived CDR1 and CDR2 are SGHRS and YFSETQ. The CDR3 sequence is CASSPGTGGGEKLFF. CDR3 DNA sequence: TGCGCCAGCAGCCCCGGGACAGGGGGCGGTGAAAAACTGTTTTTT.

In DNA form, the CDR3 reads TGTGCCAGCAAGCGGGAGCAGCCCCAGCATTTT. Its protein is CASKREQPQHF. J is TRBJ1-5 and V is TRBV6-1; no reliable D call. Germline assignment: CDR1 MNHNS and CDR2 SASEGT. V gave up 7 bases and J gave up 7 bases, with 8 bases separating them. The CDR3 has 11 amino acids.

This clone came up a few times. This chain joins TRBV11-3 and TRBJ2-2; D gene uncertain. CDR3 length: 12 amino acids. Germline V gene lookup returns CDR1 SGHNT and CDR2 YENEEA. V was trimmed by 0 bases and J by 7 bases, leaving 3 bases between them. The chain's CDR3 is CASSLEFGELFF. DNA for the CDR3: TGTGCCAGCAGCTTAGAATTCGGGGAGCTGTTTTTT.

This chain connects TRBV10-3 to TRBJ2-3; 12 bases match TRBD2. This CDR3 region has 18 residues. CDR1 and CDR2 (germline): ENHRY, SYGVKD. Unmatched junction bases numbered 4, after V lost 0 bases and J lost 0 bases. CDR3 coding DNA: TGTGCCATCAGTGAGTCGCGGACTAGCGGGATTAGCACAGATACGCAGTATTTT. It codes for CAISESRTSGISTDTQYF.

This clone was seen a handful of times. The V and J genes are TRBV5-1 and TRBJ2-7; D possibly corresponds to TRBD1 (5 bases). Germline CDR1 and CDR2: SGHRS and YFSETQ. The V gene lost 6 bases and the J gene lost 0 bases, with 13 bases spanning the gap. This CDR3 is built from 14 residues. CDR3 loop: CASTPMGHSYEQYF. In nucleotides, the CDR3 is TGCGCCAGCACCCCCATGGGGCACTCCTACGAGCAGTACTTC.

The chain links TRBV5-1 to TRBJ2-2; D ambiguous. This CDR3 is built from 13 residues. With 3 bases removed from V and 6 bases from J, the gap between germline ends came to 9 bases. Germline V gene data show CDR1 as SGHRS and CDR2 as YFSETQ. The CDR3 reads CASSSPEAGELFF. CDR3 sequence (DNA): TGCGCCAGCAGCTCGCCAGAAGCCGGGGAGCTGTTTTTT.

This rearrangement joins TRBV19 to TRBJ1-4, with D tentatively TRBD1 (5 bases). The CDR3 covers 13 residues. The V end lost 7 bases, the J end lost 14 bases, and 20 bases lay between the germline ends. Germline assignment: CDR1 LNHDA and CDR2 SQIVND (reference sequence). CDR3 residues: CASTESWDPSLFF. The CDR3 region has the DNA TGTGCCAGTACCGAAAGTTGGGACCCCTCGCTGTTTTTT.

The V gene is TRBV28, the J gene TRBJ1-3, with D possibly TRBD1 on 6 matching bases. CDR1 is MDHEN and CDR2 is SYDVKM in the germline V gene. Trimming removed 5 bases at V and 0 bases at J, with 11 bases between. This CDR3 contains 15 residues. The CDR3 bases are TGTGCCAGCAGTGCTCGGACAGCCTCTGGAAACACCATATATTTT. It yields the protein CASSARTASGNTIYF.

This clone was recorded only once. The V gene is TRBV28, the J gene TRBJ1-4; a weak D match, TRBD1 (5 bases). V lost 6 bases and J 8 bases, leaving 22 bases between the germline ends. There are 16 residues in the CDR3. Per germline, CDR1 MDHEN and CDR2 SYDVKM. The chain's CDR3 is CASRTGTPKSIEKLFF. The DNA for the CDR3 is TGTGCCAGCAGAACCGGGACCCCTAAGTCTATAGAAAAACTGTTTTTT.

This clone was seen only once. This chain connects TRBV4-3 to TRBJ1-4, with D unclear. Germline CDR1 LGHNA, CDR2 YSLEER. V shed 2 bases and J shed 5 bases, with 12 bases lying between them. CDR3 length: 15 residues. The DNA for the CDR3 is TGCGCCAGCAGCCAAATGGGAACTTTCAATGAAAAACTGTTTTTT. This translates into CASSQMGTFNEKLFF.

The V call is TRBV7-8, the J call TRBJ2-7, with D perhaps matching TRBD1 (6 bases). The CDR3 runs to 14 residues. Trimming cost V 3 bases and J 5 bases, with 14 bases left between them. The germline gives CDR1 SGHVS, CDR2 FQNEAQ. CDR3 loop: CASSFTGSENEQYF. CDR3 bases: TGTGCCAGCAGCTTCACAGGGTCGGAGAACGAGCAGTACTTC.

This clone was counted only a few times. This chain connects TRBV2 to TRBJ2-7, with D possibly TRBD1 on 6 matching bases. Trimming removed 10 bases at V and 0 bases at J, with 16 bases between. This CDR3 contains 14 residues. CDR1 is SNHLY and CDR2 is FYNNEI in the germline V gene. The DNA for the CDR3 is TGTGCCACCCACAGGGAGAGGAGCTCCTACGAGCAGTACTTC. This encodes CATHRERSSYEQYF.

The chain carries TRBV6-1 and TRBJ2-3; D not resolved. CDR3 size: 13 residues. From germline, CDR1 is MNHNS and CDR2 SASEGT. Trimming removed 1 base from V and 10 bases from J, with 12 bases in between. CDR3 region: CASSEGKLFAQYF. For the CDR3, the DNA is TGTGCCAGCAGTGAAGGAAAACTTTTTGCGCAGTATTTT.

This rearrangement joins TRBV30 to TRBJ2-5; D is unclear. The V and J ends lost 3 bases and 0 bases respectively, with 8 bases between them. The germline V gene has CDR1 GTSNPN and CDR2 SVGIG (reference sequence). CDR3 length equals 13 residues. The CDR3 loop is CAWRSEDQETQYF. CDR3 coding DNA: TGTGCCTGGAGATCCGAAGACCAAGAGACCCAGTACTTC.